Listed below are T cell receptor beta chains from one sample, sequenced in a study of shared clonotypes between healthy human individuals. Clones were sequenced by immunoSEQ multiplex PCR, and TCRdb holds only the in-frame ones, with some missing. Here the sample spans about 2.1 million clones, about 93% being singletons. Sequencing was performed on naive CD8+ T cells from PBMCs. Receptor source: a man aged 18 to 29 in good health. Some clones in this sample may be carry-over from other donors' samples. CDR3s include the opening cysteine and the closing phenylalanine or tryptophan. Each record gives: CDR3 protein, clone size, J gene, V gene. Some rows have no size entry. The others give once, few or many, or a class for an expanded clone.

CDR3: CASSMGTGGYEQYF
size: -
J: TRBJ2-7
V: TRBV19

CDR3: CASSIEPGLAGEQYF
size: -
J: TRBJ2-7
V: TRBV19

CDR3: CASREGMGSNQPQHF
size: -
J: TRBJ1-5
V: TRBV19

CDR3: CASSPWDRINYEQYF
size: -
J: TRBJ2-7
V: TRBV9

CDR3: CASSSYRGSSGANVLTF
size: -
J: TRBJ2-6
V: TRBV7-9

CDR3: CASSLSGRNTEAFF
size: -
J: TRBJ1-1
V: TRBV27

CDR3: CASMGEDVHEQYF
size: -
J: TRBJ2-7
V: TRBV19

CDR3: CASSVGENTEAFF
size: few
J: TRBJ1-1
V: TRBV6-1

CDR3: CASSQAGTSGYNEQFF
size: -
J: TRBJ2-1
V: TRBV4-2

CDR3: CASSQDSGTTNEQYF
size: -
J: TRBJ2-7
V: TRBV4-3

CDR3: CASSKGLWDEQFF
size: -
J: TRBJ2-1
V: TRBV27

CDR3: CAWSDLSLLPGTSGTWDEQFF
size: -
J: TRBJ2-1
V: TRBV30

CDR3: CASSLLRDPGNTIYF
size: -
J: TRBJ1-3
V: TRBV28

CDR3: CASSLDRPSYNEQFF
size: -
J: TRBJ2-1
V: TRBV27

CDR3: CASSLGALVGEQYF
size: -
J: TRBJ2-7
V: TRBV5-5

CDR3: CASSWTSGRGRNEQYF
size: -
J: TRBJ2-7
V: TRBV27

CDR3: CASSLASSPDNEQFF
size: once
J: TRBJ2-1
V: TRBV11-3

CDR3: CASSLRGGTYEQYF
size: -
J: TRBJ2-7
V: TRBV7-8

CDR3: CASSFLSYFDSTSSGNTIYF
size: -
J: TRBJ1-3
V: TRBV5-1

CDR3: CTSSQSIRDRGPSNQPQHF
size: -
J: TRBJ1-5
V: TRBV1

CDR3: CASSQDRGHTGELFF
size: -
J: TRBJ2-2
V: TRBV4-1

CDR3: CASTGGGSETQYF
size: -
J: TRBJ2-5
V: TRBV7-9

CDR3: CASSPGLAGTYEQYF
size: -
J: TRBJ2-7
V: TRBV27

CDR3: CASSEAVRGDEQFF
size: -
J: TRBJ2-1
V: TRBV6-1

CDR3: CASSSTPGPNYGYTF
size: -
J: TRBJ1-2
V: TRBV9

CDR3: CASSQSESLETGWTEAFF
size: -
J: TRBJ1-1
V: TRBV23-1

CDR3: CASTLSGLPNTGELFF
size: -
J: TRBJ2-2
V: TRBV19